This T cell receptor (beta chain) was recovered during a study of PD-L1 blockade in urothelial cancer. As for the study in general: Enrolled patients had been treated previously with 0 to 3 chemotherapy regimens.

Per-patient samples, pretreatment and on-treatment, numbered 1 to 8. From germline, CDR1 is MDHEN and CDR2 SYDVKM. J was trimmed by 3 bases and V by 1 base; bases with no gene match: 7. CDR3 length: 16 amino acids. Regarding the study as a whole: Durable-benefit cases showed more tumor-associated blood clone expansion at 3 weeks.

With regard to this clone: Its specificity is unknown.

The templates were synthetic TCR analogs, and they were spiked into each PCR. Sequencing was performed with immunoSEQ multiplex PCR; in TCRdb, only in-frame clones are kept and a portion is missing. Of just over 50,000 clones in the sample, around 87% are singletons; the top ten hold under 20%. This sample comprised PBMCs, obtained around atezolizumab (anti-PD-L1) treatment. This clonotype was sampled from a man in his 60s with urothelial cancer. The chain links TRBV28 to TRBJ2-7; 9 bases agree with TRBD2. The CDR3 reads CASSLSTLAGHYEQYF. The CDR3, as DNA: TGTGCCAGCAGTTTATCTACTCTAGCGGGGCACTACGAGCAGTACTTC.